The subject of this entry is one TCR beta chain. This record belongs to a study of blood T cell repertoires in COVID-19. Study as a whole: Nucleic acid was either cDNA or gDNA, and it came from T cells, B-cell-depleted T cells, or PBMCs.

The CDR3 is 16 residues long. V was shortened by 6 bases and J by 1 base, with 16 bases between the two germline ends. Germline assignment: CDR1 SGHRS and CDR2 YFSETQ. Sequencing used immunoSEQ multiplex PCR; TCRdb keeps in-frame clones, though not all of them. The profile shows about 250,000 clones, roughly 85% of them singletons. The age range of participants was about 18 to 95 years, with residence in more than 20 US areas. The chain combines TRBV5-1 with TRBJ2-2; D is unresolved. The TCR was taken from a woman in her fifties or sixties with acute COVID-19. The material sequenced was PBMCs or T cells enriched from blood (not recorded which). The CDR3 coding sequence is TGCGCCAGCACCGTTAATGGGCGAGAGAACACCGGGGAGCTGTTTTTT. It specifies CASTVNGRENTGELFF.